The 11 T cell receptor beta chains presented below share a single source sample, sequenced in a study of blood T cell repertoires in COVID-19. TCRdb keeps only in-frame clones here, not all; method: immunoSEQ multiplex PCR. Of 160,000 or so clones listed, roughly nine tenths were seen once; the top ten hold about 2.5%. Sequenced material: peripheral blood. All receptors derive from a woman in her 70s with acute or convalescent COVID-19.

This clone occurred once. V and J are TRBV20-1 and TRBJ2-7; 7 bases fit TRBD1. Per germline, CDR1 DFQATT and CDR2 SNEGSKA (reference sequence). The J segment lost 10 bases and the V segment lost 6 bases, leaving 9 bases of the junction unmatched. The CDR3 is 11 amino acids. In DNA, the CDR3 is TGCAGTGCCGTGACAGGGCAGTATCAGTACTTC. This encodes CSAVTGQYQYF.

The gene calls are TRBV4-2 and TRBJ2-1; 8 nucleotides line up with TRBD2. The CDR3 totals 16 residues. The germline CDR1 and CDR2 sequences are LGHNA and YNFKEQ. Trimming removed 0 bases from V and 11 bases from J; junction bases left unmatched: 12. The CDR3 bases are TGTGCCAGCAGCCAAGACCTAGGACTAGCAGGGAACAAGCAGTTCTTC. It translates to CASSQDLGLAGNKQFF.

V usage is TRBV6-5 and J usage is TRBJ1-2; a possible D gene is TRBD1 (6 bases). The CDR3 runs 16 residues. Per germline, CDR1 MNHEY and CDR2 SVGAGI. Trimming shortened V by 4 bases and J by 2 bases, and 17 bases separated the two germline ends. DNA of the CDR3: TGTGCCAGCAGTTTCATCTTCCGGACAGACAACTATGGCTACACCTTC. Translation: CASSFIFRTDNYGYTF.

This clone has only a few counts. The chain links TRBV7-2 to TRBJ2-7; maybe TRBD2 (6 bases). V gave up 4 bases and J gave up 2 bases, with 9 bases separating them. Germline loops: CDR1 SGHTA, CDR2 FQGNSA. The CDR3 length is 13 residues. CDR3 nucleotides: TGTGCCAGCAGCTCGGGGGAACCCTACGAGCAGTACTTC. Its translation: CASSSGEPYEQYF.

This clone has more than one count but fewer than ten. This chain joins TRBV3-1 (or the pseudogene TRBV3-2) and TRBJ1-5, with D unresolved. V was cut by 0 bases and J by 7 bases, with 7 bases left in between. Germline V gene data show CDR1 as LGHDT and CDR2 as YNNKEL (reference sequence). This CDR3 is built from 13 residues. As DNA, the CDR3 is TGTGCCAGCAGCCAAGAGGGCCGGCAGCCCCAGCATTTT. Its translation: CASSQEGRQPQHF.

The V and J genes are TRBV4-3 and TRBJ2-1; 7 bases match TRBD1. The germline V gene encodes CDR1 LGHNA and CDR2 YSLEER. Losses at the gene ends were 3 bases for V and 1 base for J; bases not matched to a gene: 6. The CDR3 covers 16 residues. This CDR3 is CASSQGQGVSYNEQFF. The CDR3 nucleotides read TGCGCCAGCAGCCAGGGGCAGGGGGTGTCCTACAATGAGCAGTTCTTC.

In DNA, the CDR3 is TGCGCCAGCAGTCTGACTAGCGGGGATCCCTACAATGAGCAGTTCTTC. Translation gives CASSLTSGDPYNEQFF. J is TRBJ2-1 and V is TRBV10-1, with 11 bases matching TRBD2. This CDR3 has 16 residues. V gave up 5 bases and J gave up 2 bases; unmatched junction bases: 5. CDR1 WNHNN and CDR2 SYGVQD come from the germline V gene (reference sequence).

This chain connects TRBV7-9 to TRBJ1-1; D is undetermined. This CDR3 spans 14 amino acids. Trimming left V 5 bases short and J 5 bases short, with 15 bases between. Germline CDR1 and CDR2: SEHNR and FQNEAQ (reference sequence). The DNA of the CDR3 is TGTGCCAGCAGCCCGCGGGAGGTGGGAACTGAAGCTTTCTTT. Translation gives CASSPREVGTEAFF. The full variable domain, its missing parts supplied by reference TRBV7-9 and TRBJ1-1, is DTGVSQNPRHKITKRGQNVTFRCDPISEHNRLYWYRQTLGQGPEFLTYFQNEAQLEKSRLLSDRFSAERPKGSFSTLEIQRTEQGDSAMYLCASSPREVGTEAFFGQGTRLTVV.

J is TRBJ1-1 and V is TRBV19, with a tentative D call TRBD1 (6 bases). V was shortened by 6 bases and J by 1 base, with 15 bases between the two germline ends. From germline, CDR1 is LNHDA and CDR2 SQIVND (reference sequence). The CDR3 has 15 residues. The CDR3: CASRPRRGGNTEAFF. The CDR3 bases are TGTGCCAGTAGACCCAGGCGAGGGGGGAACACTGAAGCTTTCTTT.

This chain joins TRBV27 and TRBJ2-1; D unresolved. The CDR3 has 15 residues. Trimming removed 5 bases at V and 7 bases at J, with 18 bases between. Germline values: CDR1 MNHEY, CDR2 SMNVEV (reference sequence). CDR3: CASSPIPTTRNEQFF. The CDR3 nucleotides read TGTGCCAGCAGTCCCATTCCTACGACGAGGAATGAGCAGTTCTTC.

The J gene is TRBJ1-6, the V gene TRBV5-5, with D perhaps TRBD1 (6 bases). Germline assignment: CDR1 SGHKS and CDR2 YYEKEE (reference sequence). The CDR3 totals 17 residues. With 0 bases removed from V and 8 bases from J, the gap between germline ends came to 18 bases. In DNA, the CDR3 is TGTGCCAGCAGCTTGGCCTGGCAGGGGTTCGTTGATTCACCCCTCCACTTT. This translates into CASSLAWQGFVDSPLHF.